This TCR beta chain was found in a study of vaccination and CD4 T cells after COVID-19. Noted treatment: roughly 10-day PBMC culture with coronavirus spike peptide pools or control peptides (ViraFEST assay). Once cultured roughly 10 days, CD4+ T cells underwent isolation by negative selection. The Oncomine TCR Beta short-read assay was applied to DNA of cultured CD4+ T cells. A single record per CDR3 protein comes from TCRdb applying MiXCR to the PCR reads. This table has 15,000 to 20,000 distinct CDR3 sequences, just under 50% appearing once. This CDR3 is built from 15 residues. The V end lost 4 bases, the J end lost 8 bases, and 20 bases lay between the germline ends. CDR1 is SGHTA, CDR2 FQGNSA, per germline. Worth noting for this clonotype: The antigen is not known.

The clonotype originates from a human donor who had recovered from COVID-19. Sequenced material: CD4+ T cells from blood, cultured in vitro, taken before SARS-CoV-2 vaccination. The genes are TRBV7-2 and TRBJ1-2; D is undetermined. The CDR3 loop is CASSSVARIDQGYTF. DNA of the CDR3: TGTGCCAGCAGCTCTGTCGCCAGGATCGACCAGGGCTACACCTTC.